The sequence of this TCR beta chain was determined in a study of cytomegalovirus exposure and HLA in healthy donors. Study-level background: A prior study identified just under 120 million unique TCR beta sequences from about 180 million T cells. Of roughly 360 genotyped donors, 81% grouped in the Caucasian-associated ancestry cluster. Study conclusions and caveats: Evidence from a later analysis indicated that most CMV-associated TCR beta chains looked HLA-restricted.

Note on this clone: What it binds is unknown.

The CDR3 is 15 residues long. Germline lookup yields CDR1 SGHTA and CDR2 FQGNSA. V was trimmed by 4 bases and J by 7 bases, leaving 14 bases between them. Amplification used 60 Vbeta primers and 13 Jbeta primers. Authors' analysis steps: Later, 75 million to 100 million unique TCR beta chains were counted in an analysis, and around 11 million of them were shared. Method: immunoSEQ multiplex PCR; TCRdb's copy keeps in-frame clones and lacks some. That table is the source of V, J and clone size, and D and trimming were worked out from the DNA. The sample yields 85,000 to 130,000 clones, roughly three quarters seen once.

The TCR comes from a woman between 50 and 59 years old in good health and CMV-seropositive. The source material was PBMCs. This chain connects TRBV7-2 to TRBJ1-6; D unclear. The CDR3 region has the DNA TGTGCCAGCAGCTCATGGCCGCGAGGGAATTCACCCCTCCACTTT. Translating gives CASSSWPRGNSPLHF.